This T cell receptor beta chain is from a study of Graves' ophthalmopathy and Graves' hyperthyroidism. RNA served as the template for amplifying TCR beta CDR3 regions. Scientists carried out first-round RT-PCR using HTBI primers and then a second-round multiplex PCR. TCRdb itself ran the multiplex PCR reads through MiXCR, one entry per CDR3 protein. The data show hundreds of thousands of distinct CDR3 sequences, with 22% seen just once and approximately 7% held by the top ten. This clonotype was detected ten times or more. Source material: peripheral blood. The TCR comes from a woman under 30 with stable Graves' hyperthyroidism. Some clones in this sample may be carry-over from other donors' samples.

The CDR3 here is CAISGPGQGETQYF. The DNA for the CDR3 is TGTGCCATCAGCGGCCCGGGACAAGGGGAGACCCAGTACTTC. The genes are TRBV10-3 and TRBJ2-5, with D tentatively TRBD1 (6 bases). The CDR3 has 14 residues. The V gene's germline CDR1 is ENHRY and CDR2 SYGVKD. The V end was cut by 6 bases, the J end by 5 bases, with 16 bases between.